This T cell receptor (beta chain) appears in the sequencing data of a study of blood T cell repertoires in COVID-19 (dated by TCRdb to between 2020 and 2021). For the wider study: Samples covering the acute and convalescent phases of COVID-19 were provided by collaborators in the United States, Italy and Spain. Where available, HLA class I and class II types were obtained from metadata supplied by the sample provider rather than from assay-based typing. The sample metadata nearly always contained a de-identified subject ID, COVID-19 status, age in years and sex. The prospective study material was composed of cDNA or gDNA derived from T cells, B-cell-depleted T cells, or PBMCs. Deeply sampled blood TCRbeta repertoires from subjects exposed to, actively infected with, or recovered from COVID-19 were included in the dataset. The samples were drawn from two sources: the first 160 participants of the ongoing ImmuneRACE study, and fewer than 1,500 subjects contributed by 6 global collaborators. A freely available public database, intended as a resource for researchers studying the immune response to SARS-CoV-2, is where the repertoires were released.

TCRbeta CDR3 regions were amplified from genomic DNA by means of the immunoSEQ Assay, a bias-controlled multiplex PCR. As for how the authors treated the data: Nucleated cell counts per sample were estimated from amplification of reference gene primers within the assay. To quantify the absolute abundance of each unique TCRbeta CDR3 rearrangement, sequence reads were collapsed and filtered. For each sample, productive Simpson clonality was calculated as the square root of Simpson's diversity index across productive rearrangements. TCRdb took this table from immuneACCESS and kept in-frame rearrangements with V and J called. Such tables lack part of the clones; where checked against another copy, unresolved V genes explain under half of the gap, and the rest is unexplained. Clonal size and the V and J genes are those of that table, whereas D and trimming came from the DNA. The sample has roughly 230,000 clones on record, roughly 83% of them singletons. Jointly, the top ten make up less than 8% of the sample.

What the study reported, not specific to this receptor: How much clinical and demographic metadata was included differed by source and by participant, and the metadata was provided uncurated.

Collaborating institutions collected whole blood in K2EDTA tubes following their own protocols. For TCRbeta analysis, collaborator samples were shipped as frozen whole blood, as isolated PBMCs, or as DNA extracted from either sample type. Remarks on this clone: Its antigen remains unidentified. Base-call qualities are not available, and no considerably larger clone is one nucleotide away.

The germline V gene (reference sequence) sets CDR1 to GTSNPN and CDR2 to SVGIG. Including cysteine and phenylalanine, the CDR3 has 15 amino acids. Just the 45-base CDR3 DNA is kept, in frame starting at base 1. The V end gives up 3 bases and the J end 3 bases, leaving 2 bases in the junction not matched to a gene. Here the chain combines TRBV30 and TRBJ2-2; 12 central bases correspond to TRBD2. The TCR sequence derives from a woman aged 45-65 years with acute or convalescent COVID-19. Sequencing was performed on peripheral blood. The CDR3 reads CAWSGLAGYTGELFF. The bases read TGTGCCTGGAGCGGACTAGCGGGGTACACCGGGGAGCTGTTTTTT.